This T cell receptor beta chain stems from a study of cytomegalovirus exposure and HLA in healthy donors. Study results and limitations: The study carried out a later analysis of TCR beta sequences. It associated 15,000 to 20,000 of them with specific HLA alleles at a false discovery rate of 0.05.

Trimming at V came to 5 bases and at J to 3 bases, leaving 5 bases not matched to a gene. This CDR3 comprises 14 residues. Per germline, CDR1 SEHNR and CDR2 FQNEAQ (reference sequence). This clone was seen more than once but under ten times. The antigen remains undetermined. PCR used 60 Vbeta primers and 13 Jbeta primers. The method was immunoSEQ multiplex PCR; TCRdb's version includes in-frame clones alone and lacks a portion of them. The data contain 130,000 or so clones, approximately 8.8% of them singletons. Sequencing input: PBMCs. The J gene is TRBJ1-2, the V gene TRBV7-9; TRBD1 agrees at 8 bases. The clonotype originates from a man aged 35 to 55 in good health and CMV-seronegative. CDR3 sequence (DNA): TGTGCCAGCAGCCGGACAGGGTGGGACTATGGCTACACCTTC. This translates into CASSRTGWDYGYTF.